This T cell receptor (beta chain) was profiled in a study of vaccination and CD4 T cells after COVID-19. Study details: Control cultures, each given a CEFX pool, an HIV-1 Nef pool, or no peptide, were included. Whole-study findings and limits: The study found median SARS-CoV-2-reactive clonotypes rising from 21 to 38, not significantly. Convalescent patients' median share of reactive clones seen only post-vaccination was 80% to 90%.

Treatment noted: roughly 10-day PBMC culture with coronavirus spike peptide pools or control peptides (ViraFEST assay). On this clonotype itself: The antigen is undetermined.

Germline-derived CDR1 and CDR2 are LNHDA and SQIVND (reference sequence). The CDR3 spans 14 residues. Trimming removed 7 bases at V and 8 bases at J, with 20 bases between. The Oncomine TCR Beta short-read assay was what sequenced the DNA obtained from cultured CD4+ T cells. Each CDR3 protein gets one entry after TCRdb re-called the PCR reads with MiXCR. The profile covers 15,000 to 20,000 distinct CDR3 sequences, with approximately 45% appearing a single time and 4.5% to 7% taken by the ten largest. The V call is TRBV19, the J call TRBJ1-1; weak D call: TRBD1 (5 bases). Here the sequenced sample was CD4+ T cells from blood, cultured in vitro, taken before SARS-CoV-2 vaccination. This clonotype was obtained from a human donor who had recovered from COVID-19. As DNA, the CDR3 is TGTGCCAGTAAACAGGTCCCCCAGGATGGGGAAGCTTTCTTT. This codes for CASKQVPQDGEAFF.